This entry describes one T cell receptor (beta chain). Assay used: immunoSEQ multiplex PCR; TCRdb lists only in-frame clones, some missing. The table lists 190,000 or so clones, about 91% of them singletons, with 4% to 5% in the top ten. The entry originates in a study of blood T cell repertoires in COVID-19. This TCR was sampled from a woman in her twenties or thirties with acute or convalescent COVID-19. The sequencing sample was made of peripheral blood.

CDR3 region: CASSHSGGSYNEQFF. The CDR3 DNA reads TGTGCCAGCAGCCATAGCGGGGGTTCCTACAATGAGCAGTTCTTC. The chain uses TRBV11-2 and TRBJ2-1; the match to TRBD2 covers 9 bases. CDR1 is SGHAT and CDR2 is FQNNGV in the germline V gene. V shed 5 bases and J 1 base; nucleotides not matched to a gene: 3. The CDR3 is made up of 15 amino acids.